A selection of T cell receptor beta chains follows, all from one sample in a study of blood T cell repertoires in COVID-19. The data were produced by immunoSEQ multiplex PCR, yet TCRdb's version contains in-frame clones alone and is incomplete. The sample holds 470,000 or so clones, about 90% seen once. The sequenced sample consisted of PBMCs or T cells enriched from blood (not recorded which). The receptors here all came from a woman in her late teens or twenties with acute COVID-19. Each CDR3 is given with its conserved first and last residue.

TRBV15 CATSRERGQPQHF
TRBV7-8 CASSLEGRTYFETQYF
TRBV29-1 CSANSGTGVYEQYF
TRBV2 CASTSARGEKLFF
TRBV24-1 CATSALVTGGYEQFF
TRBV4-1 CASSHAPMTGVQPQHF
TRBV6-1 CASRRDSGDTQYF
TRBV7-2 CASSLRNIRTDTQYF
TRBV4-3 CASSLHRALTGELFF
TRBV12-3/TRBV12-4 CASSRDFYEQYF
TRBV9 CASSPTDPSNTGELFF
TRBV6-6 CASSSTENTIYF
TRBV5-4 CASSTDMASGNTIYF
TRBV30 CAWSTQANNSPLHF
TRBV3-1/TRBV3-2 CASSQDGYWRGATNTGELFF
TRBV27 CASSLSGRGSPGELFF
TRBV9 CASSVGGGTEGYTF
TRBV9 CASSVDSNGGTNEKLFF
TRBV7-9 CASSLREGGRNTEAFF
TRBV7-2 CASSPRRGGSNQPQHF
TRBV12-3/TRBV12-4 CASGSGGGYTF
TRBV29-1 CSVTGGSLSYEQYF
TRBV7-3 CASSLDIDRFGNTIYF
TRBV7-7 CASSLDRNQPQHF
TRBV3-1/TRBV3-2 CASSVQQGRYTF
TRBV5-5 CASSSSGHFMNTEAFF
TRBV5-4 CASSRLRDAGNTIYF
TRBV10-2 CASSEKTAYGYTF
TRBV9 CASSPGTSGRGTQYF
TRBV9 CASSVARDYPGETQYF
TRBV5-5 CASRFRQTNSPLHF
TRBV27 CASSGNRGVGEKLFF
TRBV11-3 CASSPSGQGKSREIVNEQFF
TRBV9 CASSAGPGQGFEAFF
TRBV5-6 CASSLRNTGARNTEAFF
TRBV6-4 CASSVAGGSGYTF
TRBV24-1 CATSERTGGLTDTQYF
TRBV19 CASSLQRYYQPQHF
TRBV10-3 CAIRKTELIYGYTF
TRBV28 CASSLGDTPANYGYTF
TRBV9 CASRGQGKINSPLHF
TRBV7-2 CASSFRSAEGNTIYF
TRBV29-1 CSVATGNGYTF
TRBV2 CASSDPGRASLGDTQYF
TRBV10-3 CAIRSSESSYEQYF
TRBV7-9 CASSPRTGWIEDEQYF
TRBV19 CASSGRAEDPAGETQYF
TRBV13 CASSARQEPLHF
TRBV27 CASMGQMNTDTQYF
TRBV27 CASSPWAGNSNQPQHF
TRBV7-6 CASSSGGAETQYF